This TCR beta chain was recovered during a study of cytomegalovirus exposure and HLA in healthy donors. Whole-study results and caveats: Exclusion applied to some V segments, including TRBV6-2 and TRBV6-3, as they were indistinguishable.

Primers for the PCR totalled 60 Vbeta and 13 Jbeta. Some clones are missing from TCRdb's copy, which holds only in-frame ones; the method was immunoSEQ multiplex PCR. The sample lists over 100,000 clones, 70% to 80% occurring once. CDR3 length: 13 residues. V was cut by 3 bases and J by 7 bases, with 7 bases left in between. Germline CDR1 is SEHNR and CDR2 is FQNEAQ (reference sequence). Remarks on this clone: Its antigen is not known. Additional DNA sequences in this sample encode the identical CDR3.

Specimen: PBMCs. This sequence joins TRBV7-9 and TRBJ1-6; tentatively, D is TRBD1 (5 bases). This receptor was identified in a human donor in good health. The CDR3 loop reads CASSLQGNSPLHF. The CDR3 coding sequence is TGTGCCAGCAGCTTGCAGGGCAATTCACCCCTCCACTTT. Using reference TRBV7-9 and TRBJ1-6 for the parts outside the CDR3, the full variable domain is DTGVSQNPRHKITKRGQNVTFRCDPISEHNRLYWYRQTLGQGPEFLTYFQNEAQLEKSRLLSDRFSAERPKGSFSTLEIQRTEQGDSAMYLCASSLQGNSPLHFGNGTRLTVT.